This entry features one T cell receptor (beta chain) sequence. This clonotype came up many times. What antigen it recognizes has not been identified. No base quality information exists; no much larger clone differs at one position. The V end loses 5 bases and the J end loses 0 bases, and a stretch of 17 bases separates them. CDR1 DFQATT and CDR2 SNEGSKA were looked up in the germline V gene (reference sequence). CDR3 length: 17 amino acids, cysteine to phenylalanine. Only the CDR3 DNA stays, 51 bases, in frame from base 1. This specimen belongs to a study of CD8+CD57+ T cells in acquired aplastic anemia (dated by TCRdb to 2016 to 2019). Notes on the research overall: On average, sorted CD4+ and CD8+ cells yielded 3 to 4 ug of extracted DNA, with a range of 0.2 to 27.4 ug. CD8+CD57+ expansion was defined as frequency above the mean frequency observed in healthy subjects. Broad study findings and their caveats: CD8+ Simpson's diversity did not differ significantly between patients and healthy controls (P=0.060). Although 25 to 30 CD8+ CDR3 sequences were shared by patients and controls, these sequences appeared highly expressed in patients and within the immunodominant clones of patients.

Profiling of TCR beta VDJ combinations and CDR3 sequences used genomic DNA as the template. An Illumina HiSeq 2000 was used for TCR repertoire sequencing. As for the authors' bioinformatics: TRBV/TRBJ rearrangement plots, CDR3 size and DJ length profiles, and Simpson's diversity index were used to evaluate the repertoires. The most abundant DNA sequence in the deep sequencing data was defined as the immunodominant clone. CDR3 amino acid sequences were checked for sharing between subjects and were compared against published repertoires and the VDJdb database. Using fastp trimming at Q25 and MiXCR clonotype assembly, TCRdb reanalyzed the public sequencing data and kept in-frame beta chains. Every distinct CDR3 protein forms one entry, paired with its most common genes and DNA. TCRdb assigned the V and J calls; the authors' analysis was not used. The table for this sample lists hundreds of thousands of distinct CDR3 sequences; less than 35% of them were counted only once. The top ten clones comprise less than 1% of the sample.

Expansion of CD8+CD57+ cells had been shown by flow cytometry in the patients chosen for sequencing. All patients had severe acquired aplastic anemia diagnosed by International Study of Aplastic Anemia and Agranulocytosis and Camitta criteria. At the time blood was sampled, none of the patients had received any therapy. The study deep-sequenced TCR repertoires of sorted CD4+ and CD8+ blood T cells from severe aplastic anemia patients and healthy subjects. Patients were enrolled under clinicaltrials.gov protocols 00001620, 01623167, 00001397, 00071045, 00081523 and 00961064 in the USA. Ficoll-Paque density gradient centrifugation was used to isolate peripheral blood mononuclear cells. Before DNA extraction, CD4+ and CD8+ T cells were sorted with FACS or magnetic beads.

The rearranged segments are TRBV20-1 and TRBJ2-6, with TRBD1 as a weak D call on 6 bases. The sample consisted of sorted CD4+, CD8+, or CD8+CD57+ T cells (not recorded which) from PBMCs. This clonotype was obtained from a human donor with aplastic anemia. Read as DNA, the sequence is TGCAGTGCTCTCGGGCCCAGGGGAAACTCTGGGGCCAACGTCCTGACTTTC. This is translated as CSALGPRGNSGANVLTF.